This is a list of T cell receptor beta chains from one sample in a study of cytomegalovirus exposure and HLA in healthy donors. TCRdb's copy holds only in-frame clones and misses some; the assay was immunoSEQ multiplex PCR. Of 150,000 or so clones detected, approximately 80% appear once; the ten largest clones hold about 3.7%. Source material: PBMCs. The receptors stem from a male donor in good health and CMV-seronegative. Both conserved end residues are part of each CDR3. The order of the fields is CDR3 length, V gene, J gene, clone size, CDR3 protein. A row's size may be missing; if present it is once, few, many or a size class.

>14|TRBV6-5|TRBJ2-7|.
CASRTDRGLYEQYF
>13|TRBV4-2|TRBJ2-3|.
CASSQDSGDTQYF
>17|TRBV5-4|TRBJ2-4|few
CASSLRTGRVAKNIQYF
>15|TRBV6-5|TRBJ2-7|.
CASRPVSGGSYEQYF
>13|TRBV15|TRBJ2-5|once
CATSRGREETQYF
>15|TRBV9|TRBJ2-3|.
CASSVDGQGIDTQYF
>16|TRBV4-2|TRBJ2-7|.
CASSQVIAGAYYEQYF
>14|TRBV21-1|TRBJ2-3|.
CASSQGQGKDTQYF
>14|TRBV19|TRBJ1-5|few
CASGVGRPNQPQHF
>12|TRBV29-1|TRBJ1-1|.
CSVVVQNTEAFF
>16|TRBV7-8|TRBJ2-2|.
CASSVRLAGYTGELFF
>13|TRBV6-5|TRBJ2-1|once
CASQHPSYNEQFF
>15|TRBV19|TRBJ2-7|.
CATHPIGGANYEQYF
>13|TRBV5-6|TRBJ2-3|.
CASSWDRESTQYF
>16|TRBV5-5|TRBJ2-3|.
CASSHPGGSDTDTQYF
>15|TRBV7-2|TRBJ2-7|.
CASRFGGARSYEQYF
>17|TRBV30|TRBJ2-1|.
CAWSRYSGTLSYNEQFF
>15|TRBV9|TRBJ2-1|.
CASSVETSGGNEQFF
>15|TRBV11-2|TRBJ1-2|.
CASSLARTDSYGYTF
>15|TRBV18|TRBJ1-2|.
CASSISGTGGYGYTF
>13|TRBV18|TRBJ2-7|.
CASSPQRVEEQYF
>16|TRBV2|TRBJ1-2|.
CASSIPGTEVNYGYTF
>15|TRBV4-2|TRBJ1-1|.
CASSQVLGGHTEAFF
>15|TRBV4-1|TRBJ2-7|.
CASSPRTRMTYEQYF
>17|TRBV27|TRBJ2-2|.
CASSQTRGVRGTGELFF
>16|TRBV27|TRBJ2-7|once
CASILRGPPSPYEQYF
>16|TRBV5-1|TRBJ2-4|once
CASSLGGLPSENIQYF
>15|TRBV4-2|TRBJ2-7|.
CASSQEGQLSYEQYF
>13|TRBV6-1|TRBJ1-2|.
CASSGSGTYGYTF
>13|TRBV28|TRBJ2-2|.
CASSLLGPGELFF
>14|TRBV5-1|TRBJ2-1|few
CASRVQGADNEQFF
>13|TRBV30|TRBJ1-5|.
CAWSRQGNQPQHF
>12|TRBV7-9|TRBJ1-5|.
CASSRGGEPQHF
>17|TRBV7-2|TRBJ1-3|.
CASSLQGNLHSGNTIYF
>13|TRBV10-3|TRBJ1-5|.
CAIADRGNQPQHF
>15|TRBV27|TRBJ2-3|few
CASTHGGISTDTQYF
>16|TRBV7-9|TRBJ1-6|.
CASSLFGEGRDSPLHF